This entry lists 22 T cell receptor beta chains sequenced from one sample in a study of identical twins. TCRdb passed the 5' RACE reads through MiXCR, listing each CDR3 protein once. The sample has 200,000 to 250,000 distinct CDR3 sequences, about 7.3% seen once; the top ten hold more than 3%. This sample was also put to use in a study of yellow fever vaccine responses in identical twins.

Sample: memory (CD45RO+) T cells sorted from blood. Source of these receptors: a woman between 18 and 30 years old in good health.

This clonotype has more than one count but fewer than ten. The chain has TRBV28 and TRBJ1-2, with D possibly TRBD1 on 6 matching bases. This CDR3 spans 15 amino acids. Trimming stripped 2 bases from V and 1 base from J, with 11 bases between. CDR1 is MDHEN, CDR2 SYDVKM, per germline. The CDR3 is CASSLMGHFNYGYTF. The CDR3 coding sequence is TGTGCCAGCAGTTTAATGGGACACTTTAACTATGGCTACACCTTC.

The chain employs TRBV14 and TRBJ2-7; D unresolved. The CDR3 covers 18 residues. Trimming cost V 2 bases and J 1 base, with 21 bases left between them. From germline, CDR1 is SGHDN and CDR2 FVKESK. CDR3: CASSQRSEPFGKSYEQYF. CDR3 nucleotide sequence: TGTGCCAGCAGCCAAAGGTCTGAGCCCTTTGGGAAATCCTACGAGCAGTACTTC.

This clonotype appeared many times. The CDR3 nucleotides read TGCGCCAGCAGCTTCACAGGCAATGAGCAGTTCTTC. Translation: CASSFTGNEQFF. This chain joins TRBV5-1 and TRBJ2-1; a possible D gene is TRBD1 (5 bases). The germline CDR1 and CDR2 sequences are SGHRS and YFSETQ. The V gene lost 2 bases and the J gene lost 6 bases, with 6 bases spanning the gap. The CDR3 is made up of 12 amino acids.

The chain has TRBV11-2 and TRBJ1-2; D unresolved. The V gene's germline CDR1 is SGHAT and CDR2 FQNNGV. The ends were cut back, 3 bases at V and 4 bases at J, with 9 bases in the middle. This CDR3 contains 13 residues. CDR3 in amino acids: CASSLNRFYGYTF. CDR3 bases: TGTGCCAGCAGCTTGAACAGATTCTATGGCTACACCTTC.

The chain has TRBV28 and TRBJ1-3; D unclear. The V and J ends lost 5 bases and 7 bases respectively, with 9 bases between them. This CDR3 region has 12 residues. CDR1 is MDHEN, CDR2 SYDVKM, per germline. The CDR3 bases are TGTGCCAGCAGTGTCGTGGGGAACACCATATATTTT. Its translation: CASSVVGNTIYF.

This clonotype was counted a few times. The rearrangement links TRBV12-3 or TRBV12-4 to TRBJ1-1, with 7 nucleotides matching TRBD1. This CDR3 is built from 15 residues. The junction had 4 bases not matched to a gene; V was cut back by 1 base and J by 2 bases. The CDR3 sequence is CASSLGHRGNTEAFF. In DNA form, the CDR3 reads TGTGCCAGCAGTTTAGGTCACAGGGGCAACACTGAAGCTTTCTTT.

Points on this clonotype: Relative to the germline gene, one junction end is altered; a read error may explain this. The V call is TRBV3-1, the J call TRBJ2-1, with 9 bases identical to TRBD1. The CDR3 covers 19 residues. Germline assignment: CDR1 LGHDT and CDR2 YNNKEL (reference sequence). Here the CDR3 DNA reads TGTGCCATCAGCCCTGTTGAATGGAGCCGGGACAGGGTATTTGCCAAGCAGTTCTTC. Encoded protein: CAISPVEWSRDRVFAKQFF.

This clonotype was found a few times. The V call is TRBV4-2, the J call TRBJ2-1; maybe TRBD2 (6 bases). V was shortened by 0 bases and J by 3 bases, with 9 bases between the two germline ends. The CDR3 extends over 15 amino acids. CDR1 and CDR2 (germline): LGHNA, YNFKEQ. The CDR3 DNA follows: TGTGCCAGCAGCCAAGAAGGCGGGGTCTACAATGAGCAGTTCTTC. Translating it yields CASSQEGGVYNEQFF.

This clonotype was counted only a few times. This CDR3 is CASSLVRGLGEQYF. The CDR3 bases are TGTGCCAGCAGCTTGGTCCGGGGCCTAGGCGAGCAGTACTTC. V and J are TRBV5-6 and TRBJ2-7; D is perhaps TRBD1 or TRBD2 (5 bases each). CDR1 is SGHDT, CDR2 YYEEEE, per germline. This CDR3 is built from 14 residues. V lost 0 bases, J lost 6 bases, and 13 bases lay in between.

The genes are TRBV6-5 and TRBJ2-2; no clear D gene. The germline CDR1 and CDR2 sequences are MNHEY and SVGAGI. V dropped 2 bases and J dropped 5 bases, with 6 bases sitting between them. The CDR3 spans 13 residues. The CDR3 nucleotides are TGTGCCAGCAGTTACGGGATTACCGGGGAGCTGTTTTTT. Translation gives CASSYGITGELFF.

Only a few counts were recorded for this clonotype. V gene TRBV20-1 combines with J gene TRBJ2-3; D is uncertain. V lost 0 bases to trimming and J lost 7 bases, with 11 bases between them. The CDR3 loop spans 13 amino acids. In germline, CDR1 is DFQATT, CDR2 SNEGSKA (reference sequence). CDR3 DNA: TGCAGTGCTAGAGATCGGCTGGTAAATACGCAGTATTTT. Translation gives CSARDRLVNTQYF.

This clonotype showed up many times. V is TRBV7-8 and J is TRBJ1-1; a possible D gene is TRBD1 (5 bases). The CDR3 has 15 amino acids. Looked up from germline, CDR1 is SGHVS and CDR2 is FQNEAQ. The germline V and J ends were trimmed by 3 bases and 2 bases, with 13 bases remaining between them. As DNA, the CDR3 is TGTGCCAGCAGCTTGGTCCTCGGGGGAAACACTGAAGCTTTCTTT. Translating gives CASSLVLGGNTEAFF.

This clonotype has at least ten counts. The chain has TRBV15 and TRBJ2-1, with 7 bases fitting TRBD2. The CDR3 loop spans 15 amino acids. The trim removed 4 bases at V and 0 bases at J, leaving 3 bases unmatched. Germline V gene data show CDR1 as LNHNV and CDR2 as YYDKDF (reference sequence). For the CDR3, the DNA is TGTGCCACCAGCAACCCTAGCGGCTCCTACAATGAGCAGTTCTTC. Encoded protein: CATSNPSGSYNEQFF.

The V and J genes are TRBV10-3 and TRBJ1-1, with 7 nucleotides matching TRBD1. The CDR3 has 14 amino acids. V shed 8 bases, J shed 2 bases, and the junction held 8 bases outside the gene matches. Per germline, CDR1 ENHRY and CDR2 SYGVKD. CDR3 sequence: CAIRIQGENTEAFF. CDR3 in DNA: TGTGCCATCCGGATCCAGGGGGAAAACACTGAAGCTTTCTTT.

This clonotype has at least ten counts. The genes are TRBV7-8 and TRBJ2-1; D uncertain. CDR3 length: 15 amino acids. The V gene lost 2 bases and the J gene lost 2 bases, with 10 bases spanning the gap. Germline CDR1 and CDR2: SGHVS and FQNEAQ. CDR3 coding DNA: TGTGCCAGCAGCTTACGGCTCGCGGCCTACAATGAGCAGTTCTTC. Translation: CASSLRLAAYNEQFF.

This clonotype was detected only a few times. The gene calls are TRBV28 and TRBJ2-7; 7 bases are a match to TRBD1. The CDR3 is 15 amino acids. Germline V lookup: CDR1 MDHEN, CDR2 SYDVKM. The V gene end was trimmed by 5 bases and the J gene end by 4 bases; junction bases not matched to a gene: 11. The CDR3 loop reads CASSRAPGTVYEQYV. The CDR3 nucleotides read TGTGCCAGCAGTAGAGCCCCCGGGACAGTTTACGAGCAGTACGTC.

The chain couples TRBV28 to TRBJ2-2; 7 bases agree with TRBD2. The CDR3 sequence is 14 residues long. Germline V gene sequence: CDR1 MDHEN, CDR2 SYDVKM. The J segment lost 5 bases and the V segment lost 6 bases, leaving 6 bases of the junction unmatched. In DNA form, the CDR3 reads TGTGCCAGCAGAGACCAGGGAGGGACCGGGGAGCTGTTTTTT. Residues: CASRDQGGTGELFF.

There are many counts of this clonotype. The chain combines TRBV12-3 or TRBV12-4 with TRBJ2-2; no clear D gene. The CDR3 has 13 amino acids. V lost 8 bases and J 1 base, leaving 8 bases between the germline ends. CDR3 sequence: CASGEVNTGELFF. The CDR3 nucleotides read TGTGCCAGCGGAGAGGTGAACACCGGGGAGCTGTTTTTT.

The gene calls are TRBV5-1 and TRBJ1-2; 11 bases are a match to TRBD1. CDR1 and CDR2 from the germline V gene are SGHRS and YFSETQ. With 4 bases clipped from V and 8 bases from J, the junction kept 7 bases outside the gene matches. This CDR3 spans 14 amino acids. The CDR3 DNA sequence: TGCGCCAGCAGCGCCGGGACAGGGGGATTGGGCTACACCTTC. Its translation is CASSAGTGGLGYTF.

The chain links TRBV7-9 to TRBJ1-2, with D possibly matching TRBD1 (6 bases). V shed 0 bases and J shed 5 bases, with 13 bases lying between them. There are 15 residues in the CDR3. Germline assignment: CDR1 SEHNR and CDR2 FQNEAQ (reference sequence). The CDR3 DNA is TGTGCCAGCAGCTTAGCGCGGGGGGGCACATATGGCTACACCTTC. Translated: CASSLARGGTYGYTF. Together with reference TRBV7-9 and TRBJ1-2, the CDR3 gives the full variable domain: DTGVSQNPRHKITKRGQNVTFRCDPISEHNRLYWYRQTLGQGPEFLTYFQNEAQLEKSRLLSDRFSAERPKGSFSTLEIQRTEQGDSAMYLCASSLARGGTYGYTFGSGTRLTVV.

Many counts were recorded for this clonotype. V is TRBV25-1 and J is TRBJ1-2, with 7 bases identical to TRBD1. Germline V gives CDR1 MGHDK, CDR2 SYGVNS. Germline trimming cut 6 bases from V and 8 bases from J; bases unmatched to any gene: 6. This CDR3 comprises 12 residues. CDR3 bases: TGTGCCAGCAGACCAGGGGGGGGAGGCTACACCTTC. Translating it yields CASRPGGGGYTF.

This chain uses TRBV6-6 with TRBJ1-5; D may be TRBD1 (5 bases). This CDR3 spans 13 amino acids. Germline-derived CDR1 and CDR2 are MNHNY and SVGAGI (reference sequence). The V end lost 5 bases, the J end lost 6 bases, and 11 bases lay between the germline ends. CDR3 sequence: CASSTGRGQPQHF. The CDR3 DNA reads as TGTGCCAGCAGTACGGGGAGGGGTCAGCCCCAGCATTTT.